The next 21 T cell receptor beta chains were all read from a single sample in a study of T cells in Graves' hyperthyroidism and ophthalmopathy. Regions amplified from RNA transcripts were the TCR beta CDR3 regions. The TCR CDR3 was amplified in a first-round RT-PCR using the HTBI primer set. TCRdb re-called the multiplex PCR reads through MiXCR, storing one row per CDR3 protein. The sample carries more than 350,000 distinct CDR3 sequences, approximately 15% recorded once. Input material: blood. The receptors stem from a woman in her 30s with Graves' hyperthyroidism.

This clonotype was seen at least ten times. The genes are TRBV6-2 or TRBV6-3 and TRBJ1-5; D is uncertain. The V gene's germline CDR1 is MNHEY and CDR2 SVGEGT. The length of the CDR3 is 11 residues. The germline V and J ends were trimmed by 4 bases and 8 bases, with 6 bases remaining between them. The CDR3 reads CASSSPEPQHF. CDR3 nucleotides: TGTGCCAGCAGTTCCCCTGAGCCCCAGCATTTT.

This clonotype appeared many times. The chain combines TRBV28 with TRBJ1-2, with D unclear. The CDR3 totals 12 residues. Germline V gene sequence: CDR1 MDHEN, CDR2 SYDVKM. The V and J ends lost 8 bases and 0 bases respectively, with 7 bases between them. This CDR3 is CASVRSNYGYTF. For the CDR3, the DNA is TGTGCCAGCGTCAGGTCTAACTATGGCTACACCTTC.

This clonotype was counted many times. The chain couples TRBV7-2 to TRBJ2-7; 8 nucleotides line up with TRBD2. Germline V gives CDR1 SGHTA, CDR2 FQGNSA. Trimming took 2 bases from V and 2 from J; bases not matched to a gene: 2. The CDR3 has 14 amino acids. CDR3 residues: CASSLSGGPYEQYF. CDR3 DNA sequence: TGTGCCAGCAGCTTATCGGGGGGGCCCTACGAGCAGTACTTC. The full variable domain, rest sourced from reference TRBV7-2 and TRBJ2-7, is GAGVSQSPSNKVTEKGKDVELRCDPISGHTALYWYRQSLGQGLEFLIYFQGNSAPDKSGLPSDRFSAERTGGSVSTLTIQRTQQEDSAVYLCASSLSGGPYEQYFGPGTRLTVT.

This clonotype has ten or more counts. The chain couples TRBV12-3 or TRBV12-4 to TRBJ2-7, with 7 bases lining up with TRBD1. This CDR3 comprises 15 residues. Trimming removed 1 base from V and 1 base from J; junction bases left unmatched: 4. The CDR3 reads CASSLVRQGSYEQYF. The DNA for the CDR3 is TGTGCCAGCAGTTTAGTCCGACAGGGTTCCTACGAGCAGTACTTC.

This clonotype has at least ten counts. The chain couples TRBV27 to TRBJ1-1; D not resolved. The CDR3 totals 14 residues. V gave up 4 bases and J gave up 1 base, with 10 bases separating them. Germline V lookup: CDR1 MNHEY, CDR2 SMNVEV (reference sequence). The CDR3 DNA follows: TGTGCCAGCAGTTGGGCCAGAGCGAACACTGAAGCTTTCTTT. Translated, it gives CASSWARANTEAFF.

This clonotype was recorded at least ten times. The genes are TRBV3-1 and TRBJ2-1; 9 bases are shared with TRBD2. The trim removed 3 bases at V and 8 bases at J, leaving 8 bases unmatched. In germline, CDR1 is LGHDT, CDR2 YNNKEL (reference sequence). CDR3 length: 15 amino acids. CDR3 nucleotides: TGTGCCAGCAGCCAGATGGGGACTAGCAGGGATGAGCAGTTCTTC. It yields the protein CASSQMGTSRDEQFF.

The genes are TRBV6-2 or TRBV6-3 and TRBJ2-7, with D possibly TRBD2 on 5 matching bases. This CDR3 is built from 10 residues. Germline V CDR1 and CDR2: MNHEY, SVGEGT. CDR3 nucleotide sequence: TGTGCAGTCGGGGTGTACGAGCAGTACTTC. This sequence encodes CAVGVYEQYF.

In its sample, this clonotype was seen a few times. The chain couples TRBV10-3 to TRBJ2-6; no clear D gene. This CDR3 is 14 amino acids long. In germline, CDR1 is ENHRY, CDR2 SYGVKD. Trimming cost V 1 base and J 2 bases, with 3 bases left between them. The CDR3 here is CAISELAGANVLTF. CDR3 nucleotide sequence: TGTGCCATCAGTGAGTTGGCTGGGGCCAACGTCCTGACTTTC.

This clonotype was counted only a few times. V gene TRBV29-1 combines with J gene TRBJ1-4; D may be TRBD1 (5 bases). V was cut by 6 bases and J by 5 bases, with 13 bases left in between. Germline lookup yields CDR1 SQVTM and CDR2 ANQGSEA. The length of the CDR3 is 13 residues. The CDR3 nucleotides read TGCAGCGTGACGACAGACTTAAATGAAAAACTGTTTTTT. Translation gives CSVTTDLNEKLFF.

This clonotype has only a few counts. The V gene is TRBV5-1, the J gene TRBJ2-3, with D perhaps matching TRBD1 or TRBD2 (7 bases each). The germline V and J ends were trimmed by 3 bases and 4 bases, with 18 bases remaining between them. Germline V gene lookup returns CDR1 SGHRS and CDR2 YFSETQ. CDR3 length: 16 residues. CDR3 sequence (DNA): TGCGCCAGCAGCTCTTTGGGGGACAGCGGGGCAGATACGCAGTATTTT. Amino acid sequence: CASSSLGDSGADTQYF. Full variable domain (rest looked up from reference TRBV5-1 and TRBJ2-3): KAGVTQTPRYLIKTRGQQVTLSCSPISGHRSVSWYQQTPGQGLQFLFEYFSETQRNKGNFPGRFSGRQFSNSRSEMNVSTLELGDSALYLCASSSLGDSGADTQYFGPGTRLTVL.

This chain connects TRBV5-5 to TRBJ2-6; the D gene is possibly TRBD1 (6 bases). Germline-derived CDR1 and CDR2 are SGHKS and YYEKEE (reference sequence). Trimming removed 3 bases at V and 0 bases at J, with 16 bases between. This CDR3 has 18 amino acids. CDR3 residues: CASSSKQGFGSGANVLTF. The CDR3 DNA is TGTGCCAGCAGCTCGAAACAGGGATTCGGCTCTGGGGCCAACGTCCTGACTTTC.

The rearrangement uses TRBV5-1 and TRBJ2-3, with D perhaps matching TRBD1 (8 bases). V was cut by 7 bases and J by 6 bases, with 18 bases left in between. The CDR3 covers 14 residues. Germline V gene lookup returns CDR1 SGHRS and CDR2 YFSETQ. Here the CDR3 reads CASSGQGGKDTQYF. The CDR3 nucleotides are TGCGCCAGCTCTGGACAGGGAGGGAAGGATACGCAGTATTTT.

This clonotype was observed at least ten times. The V and J genes are TRBV5-1 and TRBJ2-7; weak D call: TRBD2 (6 bases). Deletions cut 0 bases from V and 1 base from J, with 17 bases between. CDR3 size: 17 residues. Looked up from germline, CDR1 is SGHRS and CDR2 is YFSETQ. The CDR3 DNA reads as TGCGCCAGCAGCTTGGGCGGGACGTCCTACACTTCCTACGAGCAGTACTTC. The encoded protein is CASSLGGTSYTSYEQYF.

In its sample, this clonotype was seen many times. The chain carries TRBV5-1 and TRBJ2-7; 7 bases agree with TRBD2. With V trimmed by 5 bases and J by 6 bases, 11 bases remained unmatched. Germline values: CDR1 SGHRS, CDR2 YFSETQ. This CDR3 has 14 residues. DNA for the CDR3: TGCGCCAGCAGTTCCCGGACTAGTGTTGGCGAGCAGTACTTC. Encoded protein: CASSSRTSVGEQYF.

The table lists this clonotype with a few counts. The gene calls are TRBV27 and TRBJ2-7, with 13 positions matching TRBD2. Germline CDR1 reads MNHEY; CDR2 reads SMNVEV (reference sequence). This CDR3 has 17 amino acids. Germline trimming cut 4 bases from V and 3 bases from J; bases unmatched to any gene: 9. The CDR3 nucleotides are TGTGCCAGCAGTTCAACCCGGACTAGCGGGAGTGACTACGAGCAGTACTTC. Its translation is CASSSTRTSGSDYEQYF.

The V gene is TRBV15, the J gene TRBJ2-7, with 8 bases fitting TRBD1. This CDR3 is 15 amino acids long. Germline V gene lookup returns CDR1 LNHNV and CDR2 YYDKDF (reference sequence). V lost 6 bases and J lost 6; bases outside the gene matches: 13. CDR3 sequence (DNA): TGTGCCACCAGTAGGTCCGGGACAGGTGAATCCGAGCAGTACTTC. Its protein product is CATSRSGTGESEQYF.

This clonotype occurred once. The V call is TRBV19, the J call TRBJ1-2; 10 bases fit TRBD1. V lost 5 bases, J lost 8 bases, and 8 bases stayed unmatched. The CDR3 loop spans 14 amino acids. Per the germline V gene, CDR1 is LNHDA and CDR2 is SQIVND (reference sequence). This CDR3 is CASSLKTGGYGYTF. The CDR3 DNA sequence: TGTGCCAGTAGTCTCAAGACAGGGGGCTACGGCTACACCTTC.

There are many counts of this clonotype. V is TRBV6-1 and J is TRBJ1-1; D remains unclear. Trimming stripped 2 bases from V and 0 bases from J, with 13 bases between. The CDR3 is 16 amino acids. CDR1 is MNHNS, CDR2 SASEGT, per germline. Here the CDR3 reads CASSELGSRMNTEAFF. In DNA, the CDR3 is TGTGCCAGCAGTGAATTGGGGAGCAGGATGAACACTGAAGCTTTCTTT.

This clonotype was seen many times. The chain couples TRBV20-1 to TRBJ2-1; TRBD2 matches at 11 bases. This CDR3 comprises 15 residues. Germline CDR1 reads DFQATT; CDR2 reads SNEGSKA (reference sequence). Trimming cost V 8 bases and J 6 bases; bases outside gene matches: 12. CDR3 in amino acids: CSTDSPGLAANEQFF. CDR3 coding DNA: TGCAGTACGGACTCACCGGGACTAGCGGCCAATGAGCAGTTCTTC.

This clonotype was detected only a few times. A much bigger clone sits one base away, suggesting this may be a read error. The chain is built from TRBV5-1 and TRBJ2-2; D unresolved. Germline CDR1 reads SGHRS; CDR2 reads YFSETQ. This CDR3 contains 15 residues. CDR3 sequence (DNA): TGCGCCAGCGGCTTGGATGCGATGAACACCGGGGAGCTGTTTTTT. Its translation is CASGLDAMNTGELFF.

The rearrangement joins TRBV19 to TRBJ2-7; D ambiguous. The CDR3 is 13 residues long. Germline CDR1 and CDR2: LNHDA and SQIVND (reference sequence). Trimming removed 5 bases at V and 0 bases at J, with 8 bases between. The CDR3 DNA follows: TGTGCCAGTAGTCCCGCGGTCTCCTACGAGCAGTACTTC. It yields the protein CASSPAVSYEQYF.